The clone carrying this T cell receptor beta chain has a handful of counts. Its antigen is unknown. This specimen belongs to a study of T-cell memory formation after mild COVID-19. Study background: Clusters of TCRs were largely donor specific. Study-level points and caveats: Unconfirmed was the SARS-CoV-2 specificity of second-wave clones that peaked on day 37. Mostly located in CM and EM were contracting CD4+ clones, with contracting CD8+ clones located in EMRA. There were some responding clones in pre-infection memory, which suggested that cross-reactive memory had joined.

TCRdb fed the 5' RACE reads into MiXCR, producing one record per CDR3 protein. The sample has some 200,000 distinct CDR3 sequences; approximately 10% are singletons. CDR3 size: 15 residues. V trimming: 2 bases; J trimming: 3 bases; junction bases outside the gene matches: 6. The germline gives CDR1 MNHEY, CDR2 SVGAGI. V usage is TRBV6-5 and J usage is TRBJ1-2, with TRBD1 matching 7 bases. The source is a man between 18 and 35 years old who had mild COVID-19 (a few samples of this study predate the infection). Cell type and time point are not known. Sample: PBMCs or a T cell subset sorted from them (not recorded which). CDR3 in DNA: TGTGCCAGCAGTTACACGACAGGGACTGACTATGGCTACACCTTC. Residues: CASSYTTGTDYGYTF.